This TCR beta chain is drawn from a study of cytomegalovirus exposure and HLA in healthy donors. General study points: Productive status was seen about 90% or about 30% of the time for most TCR beta V segments in an earlier analysis. The listing of 150 to 200 TCR beta chains classed them as cytomegalovirus-associated. Presence/absence analyses took donor sequencing depth as roughly uniform.

A note on this clone: Its antigen is unknown.

13 Jbeta primers and 60 Vbeta primers were used for the PCR. The protocol was immunoSEQ multiplex PCR, while the TCRdb copy is restricted to in-frame clones and leaves out a portion. Counted here are under 150,000 clones, approximately 83% occurring once; the ten biggest clones make up about 2.3%. The TCR was taken from a male donor in good health and CMV-seronegative. Sequencing used PBMCs.

The CDR3 DNA follows: TGTGCCAGCAGCGCAGACACAGGGCAGGGGGGAGAGACCCAGTACTTC. This encodes CASSADTGQGGETQYF. This chain connects TRBV9 to TRBJ2-5, with TRBD1 as a possible D gene (7 bases). Trimming removed 3 bases at V and 4 bases at J, with 19 bases between. This CDR3 comprises 16 residues. Germline V lookup: CDR1 SGDLS, CDR2 YYNGEE. The complete variable domain, with remaining parts taken from reference TRBV9 and TRBJ2-5, reads DSGVTQTPKHLITATGQRVTLRCSPRSGDLSVYWYQQSLDQGLQFLIQYYNGEERAKGNILERFSAQQFPDLHSELNLSSLELGDSALYFCASSADTGQGGETQYFGPGTRLLVL.